Each of the 2 T cell receptor beta chains below was sequenced from the same sample in a study of T cell responses to AZD1222 COVID-19 vaccine. Using immunoSEQ multiplex PCR, the repertoire was profiled, and TCRdb retains in-frame clones only, with some absent. The sample lists 95,000 to 130,000 clones; 93% were seen once. Sequenced here: peripheral blood, sampled on day 0 of AZD1222 vaccination. The receptors originated from an adult in good health.

The genes are TRBV6-5 and TRBJ2-3; 7 bases map to TRBD2. The CDR3 sequence is 16 residues long. With V trimmed by 2 bases and J by 2 bases, 7 bases remained unmatched. Germline CDR1 and CDR2: MNHEY and SVGAGI. CDR3 DNA sequence: TGTGCCAGCAGTTACGGTGCGGGAGAGGCCACAGATACGCAGTATTTT. This translates into CASSYGAGEATDTQYF.

The chain is built from TRBV6-4 and TRBJ1-6; D is possibly TRBD1 (5 bases). Looked up from germline, CDR1 is MRHNA and CDR2 is SNTAGT. The CDR3 consists of 14 residues. V was shortened by 2 bases and J by 9 bases, with 11 bases between the two germline ends. The CDR3 sequence: CASSDDPGGSPLHF. CDR3 nucleotide sequence: TGTGCCAGCAGTGACGACCCTGGGGGTTCACCCCTCCACTTT.